Listed below are T cell receptor beta chains from one sample, sequenced in a study of molecular identifiers for immune sequencing clone quantification. TCRdb reprocessed the PCR reads via MiXCR and lists one record per CDR3 protein. Seen here are about 640,000 distinct CDR3 sequences, less than 20% observed once, and the top ten hold roughly 0.83%. Sequenced material: naive CD8+ T cells from blood, with Jurkat cell RNA spiked in. The source is a human donor in good health. Some libraries in this study had Jurkat cell RNA spiked in. Each CDR3 is given with its conserved first and last residue. D genes are given only for firm matches. Size is stated for part of the rows, as once, few or many counts, or as a class when the clone is expanded.

d_gene	v_gene	j_gene	abundance	CDR3nt	CDR3aa
TRBD2	TRBV7-9	TRBJ2-5	many	TGTGCCAGCAGCTTTTTACTAGCGGGGGGGCCTCGAGAGACCCAGTACTTC	CASSFLLAGGPRETQYF
.	TRBV6-1	TRBJ1-5	many	TGTGCCAGCTTTGGGGTTTCTATCCAACCGTATAATCAGCCCCAGCATTTT	CASFGVSIQPYNQPQHF
.	TRBV2	TRBJ1-2	many	TGTGCCAGCAGTGAAGGAGAGTACTATGGCTACACCTTC	CASSEGEYYGYTF
TRBD2	TRBV27	TRBJ2-7	.	TGTGCCAGCATAGCCGGGGCTAGCGGAGACTACGGGCAGTACTTC	CASIAGASGDYGQYF
TRBD1	TRBV28	TRBJ2-2	many	TGTGCCAGCAACCCACGGACAGGGGTACCCGGGGAGCTGTTTTTT	CASNPRTGVPGELFF
.	TRBV27	TRBJ2-7	many	TGTGCCAGCAGTCCCATCAGGGGGGCTGGCGAGCAGTACTTC	CASSPIRGAGEQYF
.	TRBV12-3/TRBV12-4	TRBJ1-5	many	TGTGCCAGCGGCCTCTTCAATCAGCCCCAGCATTTT	CASGLFNQPQHF
.	TRBV7-9	TRBJ1-1	many	TGTGCCAGCAGCTATCAGAACACTGAAGCTTTCTTT	CASSYQNTEAFF
.	TRBV5-1	TRBJ2-2	.	TGCGCCAGCAGCTTGGTACAGACGAACACCGGGGAGCTGTTTTTT	CASSLVQTNTGELFF
TRBD2	TRBV19	TRBJ2-2	few	TGTGCCAGTAGCCAAGTCGATTGGACTAGCGGGGGGTTTAGGACCGGGGAGCTGTTTTTT	CASSQVDWTSGGFRTGELFF
.	TRBV4-2	TRBJ2-1	.	TGTGCCAGCAGCTCCCTGGCCGGGGAGCAGTTCTTC	CASSSLAGEQFF
TRBD1	TRBV4-1	TRBJ2-7	many	TGCGCCAGCAGCCAGCCGGGACAGGGCTACGAGCAGTACTTC	CASSQPGQGYEQYF
.	TRBV14	TRBJ2-3	.	TGTGCCAGCAGCCCCGGGACTTCCTACACAGATACGCAGTATTTT	CASSPGTSYTDTQYF
.	TRBV19	TRBJ2-5	few	TGTGCCGGTGGCATGTTTAGGGACCAAGAGACCCAGTACTTC	CAGGMFRDQETQYF
TRBD2	TRBV20-1	TRBJ2-7	few	TGCAGTGCTAGGGGACTAGCGGGAGAGTCCTACGAGCAGTACTTC	CSARGLAGESYEQYF